A selection of T cell receptor beta chains follows, all from one sample in a study of T cell changes during pregnancy in multiple sclerosis. Assay: immunoSEQ multiplex PCR; the TCRdb copy retains only in-frame clones and omits some. This repertoire shows tens of thousands of clones, around nine tenths found once; its top ten account for roughly 3.2%. The sample consisted of CD8+ T cells from peripheral blood mononuclear cells, taken before pregnancy. Every receptor here comes from a female donor with multiple sclerosis, enrolled in a pregnancy study. Both conserved end residues are trimmed from each CDR3. Fields, in order: J gene, V gene, D gene, CDR3 protein. A D gene is named only where the DNA matches it firmly.

TRBJ2-5 | TRBV5-5 | TRBD2 | ASSPQTSGGGTQY
TRBJ1-5 | TRBV7-2 | - | ASSSVGGPGQPQH
TRBJ2-2 | TRBV5-4 | - | ASSLRENTGELF
TRBJ1-1 | TRBV5-1 | - | ASSYWTANTEAF
TRBJ2-7 | TRBV7-3 | - | ASSFGSGEQY
TRBJ1-5 | TRBV5-6 | - | ASSLAGQGYYSNQPQH
TRBJ2-7 | TRBV9 | TRBD2 | ASSGSGTTPYEQY
TRBJ2-7 | TRBV5-6 | - | ASSLQGAPYEQY
TRBJ2-2 | TRBV4-3 | - | ASSQEDSNTGELF
TRBJ2-1 | TRBV7-3 | TRBD2 | ASSLIGQVTSGGGNEQF
TRBJ1-1 | TRBV6-6 | TRBD1 | ASSIGQGGTEAF
TRBJ1-6 | TRBV5-1 | - | ASSYWGSSYNSPLH
TRBJ1-1 | TRBV6-5 | - | ASSYSAAGLATEAF
TRBJ2-7 | TRBV9 | TRBD2 | ASSVELAGSEQY
TRBJ1-4 | TRBV10-3 | TRBD1 | AIRTGVSSTNEKLF
TRBJ2-2 | TRBV10-2 | - | ASRGGSGELF
TRBJ1-1 | TRBV27 | TRBD1 | AAQGGTEAF
TRBJ1-1 | TRBV19 | TRBD1 | ASLGQVNTEAF
TRBJ1-4 | TRBV6-5 | - | ASSPLTGPNEKLF
TRBJ2-7 | TRBV11-2 | TRBD2 | ASSLGRGTSAYEQY
TRBJ1-2 | TRBV29-1 | - | SVEVLDKYGYT
TRBJ1-1 | TRBV29-1 | - | SVGGGERAF
TRBJ1-2 | TRBV7-6 | - | ASSLGQVFT
TRBJ1-1 | TRBV7-3 | - | ASSNGGDTEAF
TRBJ1-2 | TRBV9 | - | ASSAPSVGGKDYGYT
TRBJ2-1 | TRBV6-1 | - | ASTPGHDEINEQF
TRBJ1-6 | TRBV6-1 | - | ASSEALLAGLNSPLH
TRBJ2-7 | TRBV7-2 | TRBD1 | ASSLGPGTGSYEQY
TRBJ1-2 | TRBV7-8 | - | ASSGGAGGYT
TRBJ1-3 | TRBV7-8 | - | ASSAAGRASSGNTIY
TRBJ1-2 | TRBV29-1 | - | SVTPGEGRGGYT
TRBJ2-1 | TRBV4-3 | TRBD2 | ASSQSGTSGGGYNEQF
TRBJ2-1 | TRBV13 | TRBD2 | ASSWEGNEQF
TRBJ1-3 | TRBV25-1 | - | ASARGEGTGNTIY
TRBJ2-3 | TRBV7-6 | TRBD2 | ASSSTGLAGDTSTDTQY
TRBJ1-2 | TRBV9 | - | ASSVAGGLYGYT
TRBJ2-7 | TRBV5-4 | TRBD1 | ASSLGTGSLEQY